This entry lists 12 T cell receptor beta chains sequenced from one sample in a study of blood T cells in healthy people across ages (dated by TCRdb to between 2015 and 2016). Libraries were prepared through 5' RACE. Sequencer: Illumina HiSeq 2500. A second PCR of about 7 to 12 cycles was performed with a sample-barcoded 5' primer and a J-beta primer mix. The public reads were reprocessed in TCRdb via fastp at Q25 and MiXCR, keeping in-frame beta chains. Each CDR3 protein gets just one entry, which takes the most common genes and DNA from the rows behind it. The sample has hundreds of thousands of distinct CDR3 sequences on record, 35% to 40% of them singletons. The ten largest clonotypes hold over 10% of the sample. Material for sequencing was blood. The receptors here all came from a man aged 18-30 years in good health.

This clonotype has more than one count but fewer than ten. The rearrangement joins TRBV2 to TRBJ1-6; D possibly corresponds to TRBD1 (5 bases). Deletions cut 5 bases from V and 8 bases from J, with 16 bases between. The V gene's germline CDR1 is SNHLY and CDR2 FYNNEI. This CDR3 has 15 amino acids. CDR3 sequence reads: CASSLGPPDYSPLHF. The CDR3 DNA reads as TGTGCCAGCAGTCTGGGACCGCCAGATTATTCACCCCTCCACTTT.

V usage is TRBV29-1 and J usage is TRBJ1-4, with TRBD1 matching 7 bases. V shed 7 bases and J 8 bases; nucleotides not matched to a gene: 13. This CDR3 has 14 amino acids. Per the germline V gene, CDR1 is SQVTM and CDR2 is ANQGSEA. The CDR3, as DNA: TGCAGCGGCTACCCGACAGGGCGGCCCGAAAAACTGTTTTTT. Encoded protein: CSGYPTGRPEKLFF.

This clonotype was found a few times. The junction shows a germline mismatch at one end, possibly a read error. The V gene is TRBV25-1, the J gene TRBJ2-5; D remains ambiguous. This CDR3 has 14 amino acids. Looked up from germline, CDR1 is MGHDK and CDR2 is SYGVNS. CDR3 region: CASRESAPKRTQYF. The CDR3 nucleotides are TGTGCCAGCAGGGAATCCGCCCCTAAGAGGACCCAGTACTTC.

The V and J genes are TRBV21-1 and TRBJ2-1; the listed D gene, TRBD1, was not tested against the DNA. TRBV21-1 has pseudogene status. This CDR3 has 16 residues. CDR3 loop: CASSYLPGQGDNEQFF. The CDR3 bases are TGTGCCAGCAGCTATTTACCGGGACAGGGGGACAATGAGCAGTTCTTC.

Ten or more counts support this clonotype. The gene calls are TRBV20-1 and TRBJ1-2; weak D call: TRBD1 (5 bases). CDR3 length: 13 residues. V was clipped by 5 bases and J by 6 bases, with 16 bases between them. Per germline, CDR1 DFQATT and CDR2 SNEGSKA (reference sequence). The CDR3 spells CSASTGPPHGYTF. DNA for the CDR3: TGCAGTGCTTCCACAGGTCCGCCGCATGGCTACACCTTC.

This clonotype is a singleton in its sample. CDR3 nucleotides: TGCGCCAGCAGCTTGGTTAAACGGGAACCTTACAATGAGCAGTTCTTC. Its translation is CASSLVKREPYNEQFF. The chain recombines TRBV5-1 with TRBJ2-1; a weak D match, TRBD2 (5 bases). CDR3 size: 16 residues. Germline assignment: CDR1 SGHRS and CDR2 YFSETQ. The V gene lost 0 bases and the J gene lost 4 bases, with 14 bases spanning the gap. Drawing the rest from reference TRBV5-1 and TRBJ2-1, the complete variable domain is KAGVTQTPRYLIKTRGQQVTLSCSPISGHRSVSWYQQTPGQGLQFLFEYFSETQRNKGNFPGRFSGRQFSNSRSEMNVSTLELGDSALYLCASSLVKREPYNEQFFGPGTRLTVL.

This clonotype was observed many times. The rearrangement links TRBV10-3 to TRBJ1-2; TRBD1 is a possible D gene (5 bases). The CDR3 is made up of 18 amino acids. V was trimmed by 5 bases and J by 7 bases, leaving 29 bases between them. CDR1 is ENHRY and CDR2 is SYGVKD in the germline V gene. This CDR3 is CAISKISRGGQPSGGYTF. The CDR3 coding sequence is TGTGCCATCAGTAAAATCTCAAGGGGTGGGCAGCCCTCGGGTGGCTACACCTTC.

This chain uses TRBV4-1 with TRBJ1-4; possible D gene TRBD1, 5 bases. Trimming pared 4 bases from V and 10 bases from J, leaving 19 bases between. The CDR3 extends over 15 amino acids. Germline values: CDR1 MGHRA, CDR2 YSYEKL. CDR3 sequence: CASSLGPHDSRKLFF. The CDR3 DNA reads TGCGCCAGCAGCCTGGGACCCCACGACAGTCGAAAACTGTTTTTT.

Worth noting for this clonotype: A much larger clone lies a single base off, so this may be a read error. This chain joins TRBV27 and TRBJ1-2; 8 bases are shared with TRBD1. Germline V gene sequence: CDR1 MNHEY, CDR2 SMNVEV (reference sequence). There are 15 residues in the CDR3. The CDR3 is CAGRPRPDRGYGYTF. The CDR3 nucleotides are TGTGCCGGCAGACCCCGGCCCGACAGGGGCTATGGCTACACCTTC.

V usage is TRBV5-1 and J usage is TRBJ2-5, with no clear D. Per the germline V gene, CDR1 is SGHRS and CDR2 is YFSETQ. CDR3 size: 14 residues. V lost 9 bases to trimming and J lost 2 bases, with 17 bases between them. The CDR3 is CATQPLGRQETQYF. The CDR3 nucleotides are TGCGCCACCCAACCCCTCGGCAGGCAAGAGACCCAGTACTTC.

The table lists this clonotype with a few counts. The chain couples TRBV27 to TRBJ2-3, with D hard to call. V was cut by 6 bases and J by 4 bases, with 11 bases left in between. CDR1 MNHEY and CDR2 SMNVEV come from the germline V gene (reference sequence). CDR3 size: 13 residues. This CDR3 reads CASSYLFADTQYF. In DNA, the CDR3 is TGTGCCAGCAGCTATCTTTTCGCAGATACGCAGTATTTT.

V is TRBV7-2 and J is TRBJ2-5; D unclear. The CDR3 runs 14 residues. Trimming shortened V by 1 base and J by 5 bases, and 11 bases separated the two germline ends. CDR1 and CDR2 from the germline V gene are SGHTA and FQGNSA. CDR3 nucleotide sequence: TGTGCCAGCAGCTTAGAGGTAGGGTCCGAGACCCAGTACTTC. Its translation: CASSLEVGSETQYF.